One and the same sample provided the 21 T cell receptor beta chains below, sequenced in a study of cytomegalovirus exposure and HLA in healthy donors. PCR used 60 Vbeta primers and 13 Jbeta primers. Clones were sequenced by immunoSEQ multiplex PCR, and TCRdb holds only the in-frame ones, with some missing. Among more than 70,000 clones listed, 70% to 80% were seen once. Sample: PBMCs. These receptors were obtained from a woman aged 50 to 65 in good health and CMV-seropositive.

This chain joins TRBV30 and TRBJ1-6; perhaps TRBD1 as D (6 bases). The CDR3 has 14 amino acids. Trimming shortened V by 3 bases and J by 1 base, and 7 bases separated the two germline ends. Germline V gene lookup returns CDR1 GTSNPN and CDR2 SVGIG (reference sequence). The CDR3 region has the DNA TGTGCCTGGAGAGGGGGTTCCTATAATTCACCCCTCCACTTT. Its translation: CAWRGGSYNSPLHF.

This chain uses TRBV2 with TRBJ1-4, with D possibly TRBD1 on 5 matching bases. Trimming cost V 5 bases and J 7 bases, with 20 bases left between them. This CDR3 region has 16 residues. Germline V CDR1 and CDR2: SNHLY, FYNNEI. CDR3 nucleotide sequence: TGTGCCAGCAGTAACCAGGGCCAGGGAAATGGTGAAAAACTGTTTTTT. Protein sequence: CASSNQGQGNGEKLFF.

V usage is TRBV18 and J usage is TRBJ2-5; D gene ambiguous. Trimming left V 3 bases short and J 3 bases short, with 11 bases between. Germline-derived CDR1 and CDR2 are KGHSH and LQKENI. The CDR3 spans 14 residues. CDR3 region: CASSPPSLKETQYF. CDR3 DNA: TGTGCCAGCTCACCTCCTAGTCTGAAAGAGACCCAGTACTTC.

V and J are TRBV19 and TRBJ2-1, with D maybe TRBD2 (6 bases). This CDR3 comprises 17 residues. Looked up from germline, CDR1 is LNHDA and CDR2 is SQIVND (reference sequence). The V end lost 5 bases, the J end lost 5 bases, and 22 bases lay between the germline ends. CDR3 loop: CASSAAGTWIVHNEQFF. As DNA, the CDR3 is TGTGCCAGTAGTGCCGCCGGGACTTGGATCGTCCACAATGAGCAGTTCTTC.

V and J are TRBV5-6 and TRBJ2-2, with a weak D call TRBD1 (5 bases). V was cut by 4 bases and J by 0 bases, with 10 bases left in between. The CDR3 is made up of 15 amino acids. Germline CDR1 is SGHDT and CDR2 is YYEEEE. The DNA for the CDR3 is TGTGCCAGCAGCAAAGGGGCAGCGAACACCGGGGAGCTGTTTTTT. This codes for CASSKGAANTGELFF.

J is TRBJ2-1 and V is TRBV6-6; D is unresolved. V lost 7 bases to trimming and J lost 7 bases, with 8 bases between them. This CDR3 has 11 amino acids. CDR1 is MNHNY, CDR2 SVGAGI, per germline (reference sequence). The DNA of the CDR3 is TGTGCCAGCATTTTTTCGAATGAGCAGTTCTTC. Its translation is CASIFSNEQFF.

V usage is TRBV30 and J usage is TRBJ1-5; D might be TRBD1 (5 bases). The CDR3 spans 15 residues. Looked up from germline, CDR1 is GTSNPN and CDR2 is SVGIG (reference sequence). The V end lost 0 bases, the J end lost 5 bases, and 14 bases lay between the germline ends. CDR3 sequence reads: CAWSVGAFPDQPQHF. The CDR3 nucleotides read TGTGCCTGGAGTGTAGGGGCCTTTCCGGATCAGCCCCAGCATTTT. The full variable domain, with the rest looked up from reference TRBV30 and TRBJ1-5, is SQTIHQWPATLVQPVGSPLSLECTVEGTSNPNLYWYRQAAGRGLQLLFYSVGIGQISSEVPQNLSASRPQDRQFILSSKKLLLSDSGFYLCAWSVGAFPDQPQHFGDGTRLSIL.

The DNA for the CDR3 is TGTGCCAGCAGCGTACGGCGGCTCGGCGGGGAGCTGTTTTTT. As protein: CASSVRRLGGELFF. This chain uses TRBV9 with TRBJ2-2; no clear D gene. Deletions cut 1 base from V and 7 bases from J, with 11 bases between. Germline lookup yields CDR1 SGDLS and CDR2 YYNGEE. The CDR3 contains 14 residues.

The V and J genes are TRBV18 and TRBJ1-2; possible D gene TRBD1, 6 bases. The germline CDR1 and CDR2 sequences are KGHSH and LQKENI. The V end lost 1 base, the J end lost 6 bases, and 18 bases lay between the germline ends. This CDR3 spans 16 amino acids. The CDR3 is CASSPRSHSQGDGYTF. CDR3 bases: TGTGCCAGCTCACCACGCTCTCATTCACAGGGCGATGGCTACACCTTC.

On this clone itself: This sample also contains other DNA sequences that code for the same CDR3. This rearrangement joins TRBV4-1 to TRBJ2-5; TRBD2 agrees at 12 bases. Germline loops: CDR1 MGHRA, CDR2 YSYEKL. Trimming at V came to 5 bases and at J to 5 bases, leaving 6 bases not matched to a gene. This CDR3 has 15 residues. The CDR3 region is CASSSRGLAGETQYF. CDR3 in DNA: TGCGCCAGCAGCTCAAGAGGACTAGCGGGGGAGACCCAGTACTTC.

The rearrangement uses TRBV2 and TRBJ2-2; a weak D match, TRBD1 (6 bases). Germline V CDR1 and CDR2: SNHLY, FYNNEI. The V and J ends lost 6 bases and 0 bases respectively, with 14 bases between them. The CDR3 is made up of 16 amino acids. Written as DNA, the CDR3 is TGTGCCAGCAGCGAATACGGGACATCGAACACCGGGGAGCTGTTTTTT. Its protein is CASSEYGTSNTGELFF.

This clone was counted only a few times. The chain employs TRBV6-5 and TRBJ1-4, with 7 nucleotides matching TRBD1. CDR1 is MNHEY and CDR2 is SVGAGI in the germline V gene. This CDR3 region has 15 residues. Losses at the gene ends were 6 bases for V and 8 bases for J; bases not matched to a gene: 12. CDR3 in amino acids: CASSLQGLPREKLFF. Written as DNA, the CDR3 is TGTGCCAGCAGCCTACAGGGGCTACCCCGGGAAAAACTGTTTTTT.

The J gene is TRBJ1-4, the V gene TRBV28, with D maybe TRBD1 (5 bases). Trimming cost V 5 bases and J 5 bases, with 9 bases left between them. The CDR3 contains 13 residues. Germline CDR1 MDHEN, CDR2 SYDVKM. DNA for the CDR3: TGTGCCAGCAGTGCTTCAGGGAATGAAAAACTGTTTTTT. Translated, it gives CASSASGNEKLFF.

The chain carries TRBV10-2 and TRBJ2-3; 7 positions agree with TRBD1. The V gene's germline CDR1 is WSHSY and CDR2 SAAADI. The CDR3 consists of 15 residues. V lost 3 bases to trimming and J lost 0 bases; unmatched junction nucleotides: 3. CDR3 in DNA: TGCGCCAGCAGTGAACAGGGGTATAGCACAGATACGCAGTATTTT. Translated, it gives CASSEQGYSTDTQYF.

Comment on this clone: The same CDR3 arises from other DNA sequences in this sample as well. This chain links TRBV28 with TRBJ2-7; D remains unclear. Germline V gene sequence: CDR1 MDHEN, CDR2 SYDVKM. The ends were cut back, 2 bases at V and 3 bases at J, with 2 bases in the middle. This CDR3 has 11 residues. The CDR3 coding sequence is TGTGCCAGCAGTTTACGCTACGAGCAGTACTTC. This gives the protein CASSLRYEQYF.

There are a few counts of this clone. This chain links TRBV5-1 with TRBJ2-7, with D tentatively TRBD1 (7 bases). The CDR3 covers 16 residues. V lost 0 bases, J lost 6 bases, and 19 bases lay in between. Germline V gene sequence: CDR1 SGHRS, CDR2 YFSETQ. CDR3: CASSLGSGQEGSEQYF. The CDR3 coding sequence is TGCGCCAGCAGCTTGGGAAGTGGACAGGAGGGGTCCGAGCAGTACTTC.

This clone was counted a few times. The rearrangement uses TRBV10-3 and TRBJ1-1; D gene uncertain. Germline-derived CDR1 and CDR2 are ENHRY and SYGVKD. Deletions cut 3 bases from V and 1 base from J, with 6 bases between. The CDR3 spans 13 residues. The CDR3 loop reads CAISEQKNTEAFF. DNA of the CDR3: TGTGCCATCAGTGAACAGAAGAACACTGAAGCTTTCTTT.

This clone was seen just once. The V call is TRBV6-1, the J call TRBJ1-2; D is unclear. The germline gives CDR1 MNHNS, CDR2 SASEGT. The CDR3 length is 14 residues. Trimming took 1 base from V and 3 from J, leaving 9 bases between them. The chain's CDR3 is CASSEDTAYYGYTF. CDR3 coding DNA: TGTGCCAGCAGTGAAGATACAGCTTACTATGGCTACACCTTC.

The CDR3 sequence is CAISEADYQETQYF. The CDR3 DNA sequence: TGTGCCATCAGTGAGGCGGACTACCAAGAGACCCAGTACTTC. The rearrangement uses TRBV10-3 and TRBJ2-5, with D possibly matching TRBD2 (5 bases). V was trimmed by 2 bases and J by 0 bases, leaving 7 bases between them. The CDR3 runs to 14 residues. Germline loops: CDR1 ENHRY, CDR2 SYGVKD.

The chain employs TRBV6-4 and TRBJ2-3; TRBD2 matches 7 bases. V shed 6 bases and J 1 base; nucleotides not matched to a gene: 4. The CDR3 has 14 residues. Per the germline V gene, CDR1 is MRHNA and CDR2 is SNTAGT. CDR3 coding DNA: TGTGCCAGCAGACGGGACTACCGCACAGATACGCAGTATTTT. This gives the protein CASRRDYRTDTQYF.

V and J are TRBV27 and TRBJ2-7, with a possible D match to TRBD1 (5 bases). V dropped 0 bases and J dropped 0 bases, with 12 bases sitting between them. The CDR3 consists of 16 residues. Germline assignment: CDR1 MNHEY and CDR2 SMNVEV (reference sequence). CDR3 nucleotides: TGTGCCAGCAGTTTATCCCCCACGACAGTCTCCTACGAGCAGTACTTC. This codes for CASSLSPTTVSYEQYF.